These T cell receptor beta chains were read from a single sample in a study of cytomegalovirus exposure and HLA in healthy donors. Assay: immunoSEQ multiplex PCR; the TCRdb copy retains only in-frame clones and omits some. The sample holds 150,000 to 200,000 clones; 81% are singletons and the top ten take more than 1.5%. The sample taken for sequencing was PBMCs. The receptor source for this set is a man younger than 35 in good health and CMV-seronegative. Each CDR3 is given with its conserved first and last residue. A D gene is named only where the DNA matches it firmly.

j_call v_call d_call cdr3_aa
TRBJ2-5 TRBV6-6 TRBD2 CASSRRAGGGQETQYF
TRBJ1-1 TRBV28 TRBD1 CASRAGGTNTEAFF
TRBJ2-3 TRBV28 TRBD2 CASRPLAETDTQYF
TRBJ2-7 TRBV29-1 TRBD2 CSVEGLGSGSYEQYF
TRBJ2-2 TRBV4-3 TRBD2 CASSQRDYQNTGELFF
TRBJ2-7 TRBV2 . CASSEETGHYEQYF
TRBJ2-5 TRBV9 TRBD2 CASSVGLAGAETQYF
TRBJ2-3 TRBV10-3 TRBD2 CAINIAGGPRSSDTQYF
TRBJ2-1 TRBV7-2 . CASSLPGTGLIGEQFF
TRBJ2-7 TRBV9 TRBD1 CASSVSRTGSSYEQYF
TRBJ1-1 TRBV7-9 . CASGGEEAFF
TRBJ1-4 TRBV9 TRBD1 CASSPPGQVEKLFF
TRBJ2-3 TRBV27 TRBD1 CASSLGQGSPDTQYF
TRBJ2-5 TRBV5-1 . CASSLVGGQETQYF
TRBJ1-4 TRBV6-1 . CASSELGLNEKLFF
TRBJ2-6 TRBV15 . CATSGRNSGANVLTF
TRBJ2-1 TRBV19 TRBD2 CASSIGAAGGPLGEQFF
TRBJ1-1 TRBV11-1 . CASGPNTEAFF
TRBJ1-4 TRBV6-6 . CAARRTASEKLFF
TRBJ1-1 TRBV12-5 . CASGWGGRGRGAFF
TRBJ2-3 TRBV19 TRBD2 CASRAITSGGTDTQYF
TRBJ2-5 TRBV7-8 TRBD2 CASSLKSTGGLGETQYF
TRBJ1-1 TRBV7-9 . CASSKGGALAEAFF
TRBJ1-5 TRBV28 . CASSLSRQAYSNQPQHF
TRBJ2-7 TRBV6-5 TRBD1 CASSRDSRYEQYF
TRBJ2-3 TRBV9 TRBD2 CASSVGTQASGSTDTQYF
TRBJ2-2 TRBV25-1 TRBD2 CASSSGAWGKPNTGELFF
TRBJ2-3 TRBV18 TRBD2 CASSPYLTSVTSTDTQYF
TRBJ1-1 TRBV7-9 . CSSSSSPTAPNTEAFF
TRBJ2-1 TRBV10-3 TRBD2 CAISEGVAGVYNEQFF
TRBJ2-5 TRBV25-1 TRBD2 CASSNRGVETQYF
TRBJ2-1 TRBV28 TRBD1 CASSLFGDRGSYNEQFF
TRBJ2-1 TRBV9 . CASSETGIGAQFF
TRBJ2-7 TRBV11-1 TRBD1 CASSATWGQGYEQYF
TRBJ2-7 TRBV9 . CASSARAGEQYF
TRBJ1-1 TRBV10-2 . CASIPGKNTEAFF
TRBJ1-2 TRBV18 TRBD1 CASSPLGTGSHGYTF
TRBJ2-7 TRBV18 TRBD1 CASSPNTPDRSEQYF
TRBJ1-2 TRBV5-1 TRBD1 CASSGGQADSRFRQGYTF
TRBJ2-3 TRBV9 TRBD2 CASSPRLAGSTDTQYF
TRBJ2-5 TRBV9 . CASSVRDWETQYF
TRBJ2-2 TRBV10-3 . CAISPRVGNTGELFF
TRBJ1-5 TRBV19 . CASSMTQGQPQHF
TRBJ1-3 TRBV14 . CASSQDLTGSGNTIYF
TRBJ1-2 TRBV9 TRBD1 CASSAGDRAGYTF
TRBJ1-2 TRBV7-2 . CASSYQGEYGYTF
TRBJ2-7 TRBV5-1 TRBD2 CASSLSGGGTYEQYF
TRBJ2-1 TRBV4-3 TRBD2 CASSQDFRLAGGIEQFF
TRBJ2-7 TRBV7-2 . CASGKQGDEQYF
TRBJ2-3 TRBV27 TRBD2 CASSSTLSGGSTDTQYF
TRBJ1-5 TRBV7-2 . CASSPWGGRGSQPQHF
TRBJ2-7 TRBV11-2 TRBD2 CASSKTGSSGVF
TRBJ1-2 TRBV5-6 . CASIYTGNFYGYTF
TRBJ2-7 TRBV28 TRBD1 CVSRQGSYEQYF
TRBJ2-5 TRBV7-9 . CASSLARTKETQYF
TRBJ2-1 TRBV7-3 TRBD2 CASSQWTSGNEQFF
TRBJ1-2 TRBV28 TRBD1 CASTLGQTNYGYTF
TRBJ1-5 TRBV19 . CASSIKQGLNQPQHF
TRBJ2-4 TRBV5-1 TRBD2 CASSLSGGENIQYF